These 10 T cell receptor beta chains were sequenced from one sample in a study of STAT5B mutations in CD4+ large granular lymphocyte leukemia. TCRdb's copy holds only in-frame clones and misses some; the assay was immunoSEQ multiplex PCR. In the table there are 40,000 to 50,000 clones, around 81% of which are singletons. The sample taken for sequencing was CD4+ T cells from blood buffy coats. These TCRs come from a human donor in good health.

The chain uses TRBV5-1 and TRBJ2-7; 9 positions match TRBD1. The germline gives CDR1 SGHRS, CDR2 YFSETQ. V shed 5 bases and J 5 bases; nucleotides not matched to a gene: 2. CDR3 length equals 12 residues. The CDR3 is CASSRDRDEQYF. The DNA of the CDR3 is TGCGCCAGCAGTAGGGACAGGGACGAGCAGTACTTC.

The chain recombines TRBV5-1 with TRBJ2-7, with 9 positions matching TRBD1. The trim removed 4 bases at V and 7 bases at J, leaving 6 bases unmatched. CDR1 is SGHRS and CDR2 is YFSETQ in the germline V gene. The CDR3 spans 13 residues. CDR3 bases: TGCGCCAGCAGCCCGGACAGGGGTAGAGAGCAGTACTTC. This translates into CASSPDRGREQYF.

This chain connects TRBV7-3 to TRBJ2-7; 8 bases agree with TRBD1. Germline CDR1 and CDR2: SGHTA and FQGTGA. The V gene end was trimmed by 5 bases and the J gene end by 9 bases; junction bases not matched to a gene: 9. This CDR3 region has 13 residues. CDR3 bases: TGTGCCAGCAGCATAAGACAGGGGAGACCGCAGTACTTC. It translates to CASSIRQGRPQYF.

V gene TRBV2 combines with J gene TRBJ2-5; possibly TRBD1 for D (6 bases). The ends were cut back, 2 bases at V and 4 bases at J, with 14 bases in the middle. The germline gives CDR1 SNHLY, CDR2 FYNNEI. This CDR3 has 15 amino acids. CDR3 in amino acids: CASSERGMGAETQYF. The DNA of the CDR3 is TGTGCCAGCAGTGAAAGGGGAATGGGGGCAGAGACCCAGTACTTC. The complete variable domain, with remaining parts taken from reference TRBV2 and TRBJ2-5, reads EPEVTQTPSHQVTQMGQEVILRCVPISNHLYFYWYRQILGQKVEFLVSFYNNEISEKSEIFDDQFSVERPDGSNFTLKIRSTKLEDSAMYFCASSERGMGAETQYFGPGTRLLVL.

The chain joins TRBV11-3 to TRBJ1-2; possible D gene TRBD1, 5 bases. The V end was cut by 6 bases, the J end by 4 bases, with 12 bases between. The CDR3 extends over 13 amino acids. Germline lookup yields CDR1 SGHNT and CDR2 YENEEA. The CDR3 coding sequence is TGTGCCAGCAGTCCCGGGGGACCCTATGGCTACACCTTC. This translates into CASSPGGPYGYTF.

The chain joins TRBV5-4 to TRBJ1-6; a weak D match, TRBD1 (5 bases). With 9 bases removed from V and 8 bases from J, the gap between germline ends came to 15 bases. Germline V CDR1 and CDR2: SGHNT, YYREEE (reference sequence). There are 13 residues in the CDR3. The CDR3: CATEDKKHSPLHF. The CDR3 nucleotides read TGTGCCACCGAGGACAAAAAACATTCACCCCTCCACTTT.

This sequence joins TRBV7-8 and TRBJ2-1; 9 nucleotides agree with TRBD1. CDR1 SGHVS and CDR2 FQNEAQ come from the germline V gene. Trimming removed 5 bases from V and 8 bases from J; junction bases left unmatched: 10. CDR3 length: 15 residues. DNA of the CDR3: TGTGCCAGCAGCCACGTACAGGGGGCGCGGGATGAGCAGTTCTTC. It yields the protein CASSHVQGARDEQFF.

This chain links TRBV6-4 with TRBJ2-3, with TRBD2 identical over 8 bases. CDR1 is MRHNA and CDR2 is SNTAGT in the germline V gene. The V segment lost 8 bases and the J segment 2 bases; nucleotides outside the gene matches: 6. The CDR3 covers 14 residues. The CDR3 DNA follows: TGTGCCAGCGCGCCAGCGGGAGCCACAGATACGCAGTATTTT. Amino acid sequence: CASAPAGATDTQYF.

The rearrangement joins TRBV18 to TRBJ2-7; TRBD2 matches 12 bases. This CDR3 is 15 amino acids long. Losses at the gene ends were 4 bases for V and 4 bases for J; bases not matched to a gene: 5. Germline V gives CDR1 KGHSH, CDR2 LQKENI. This chain's CDR3 is CASSRPSGGAYEQYF. CDR3 in DNA: TGTGCCAGCTCACGCCCTAGCGGGGGGGCATACGAGCAGTACTTC.

The chain couples TRBV6-1 to TRBJ1-3; 9 bases fit TRBD1. The V segment lost 4 bases and the J segment 0 bases; nucleotides outside the gene matches: 4. The CDR3 runs to 16 residues. Per the germline V gene, CDR1 is MNHNS and CDR2 is SASEGT. Here the CDR3 DNA reads TGTGCCAGCAGTGTAGACAGGGGGGTCTCTGGAAACACCATATATTTT. Translation gives CASSVDRGVSGNTIYF.